This T cell receptor (beta chain) comes out of a study of blood T cell repertoires in COVID-19. The germline V and J ends were trimmed by 0 bases and 3 bases, with 6 bases remaining between them. CDR1 and CDR2 from the germline V gene are LGHNT and FRNRAP. The CDR3 is 14 amino acids. Authors' processing steps: Researchers report that nucleated cell counts were estimated from reference gene primer amplification. Generated by immunoSEQ multiplex PCR, the TCRdb table keeps only in-frame clones and is missing some. For V, J and clone size, that table is used; D and trimming come from the DNA. The table has roughly 250,000 clones, around 88% seen once. Those who participated ranged in age from roughly 18 to 100 years and resided in 24 US areas.

The sequence derives from a woman in her 40s with acute COVID-19. Sequencing was performed on PBMCs or T cells enriched from blood (not recorded which). V gene TRBV12-5 combines with J gene TRBJ2-1, with a possible D match to TRBD2 (6 bases). CDR3 residues: CASGLVSGYNEQFF. In DNA form, the CDR3 reads TGTGCTAGTGGTTTGGTTAGCGGCTACAATGAGCAGTTCTTC.